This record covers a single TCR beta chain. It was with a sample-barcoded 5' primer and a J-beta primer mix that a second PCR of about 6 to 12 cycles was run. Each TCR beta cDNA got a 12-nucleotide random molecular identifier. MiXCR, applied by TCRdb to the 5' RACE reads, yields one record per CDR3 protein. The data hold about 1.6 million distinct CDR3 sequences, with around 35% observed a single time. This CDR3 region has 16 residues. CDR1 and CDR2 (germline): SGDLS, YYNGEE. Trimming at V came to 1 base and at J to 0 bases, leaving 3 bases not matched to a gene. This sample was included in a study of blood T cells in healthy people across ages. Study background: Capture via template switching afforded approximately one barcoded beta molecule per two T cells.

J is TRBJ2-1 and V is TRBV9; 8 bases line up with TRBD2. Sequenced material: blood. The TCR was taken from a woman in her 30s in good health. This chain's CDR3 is CASSVRLAGSYNEQFF. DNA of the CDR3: TGTGCCAGCAGCGTACGTCTAGCGGGCTCCTACAATGAGCAGTTCTTC.